This T cell receptor beta chain is drawn from a study of cytomegalovirus exposure and HLA in healthy donors. General study results and limits: Follow-up analysis later connected one missense variant in DCLRE1C with trimming of TCR beta V- and J-genes.

CDR1 and CDR2 from the germline V gene are ENHRY and SYGVKD. V shed 10 bases, J shed 4 bases, and the junction held 15 bases outside the gene matches. The CDR3 runs to 17 residues. Both 60 Vbeta primers and 13 Jbeta primers went into the PCR. The assay was immunoSEQ multiplex PCR, and TCRdb's table has in-frame clones only and misses some. Of around 120,000 clones in the sample, about 60% were seen once. This clone was counted only a few times. The antigen remains undetermined. The chain couples TRBV10-3 to TRBJ2-5; TRBD2 matches 13 bases. Source material: PBMCs. The sequence came from a man between 40 and 49 years old in good health and CMV-seropositive. This CDR3 reads CASGGTSGKSGRETQYF. CDR3 DNA: TGTGCCAGCGGAGGGACTAGCGGGAAGAGTGGGCGAGAGACCCAGTACTTC.